What follows are 28 T cell receptor beta chains derived from one specimen sequenced in a study of a mutant IDH1 vaccine in newly diagnosed glioma. As to time point: week 35, safety follow-up. Topical imiquimod accompanied each vaccine dose, which consisted of 300 ug of mutant IDH1 20-mer peptide. The data were produced by immunoSEQ multiplex PCR, yet TCRdb's version contains in-frame clones alone and is incomplete. The table lists roughly 38,000 clones, approximately 90% of them singletons. For these receptors, no antigen is known. The sequencing used PBMCs, collected from a glioma patient whose treatment included an IDH1 peptide vaccine. These receptors all come from a middle-aged man with glioma.

The rearrangement joins TRBV11-2 to TRBJ1-2; the D gene is possibly TRBD1 (5 bases). The CDR3 spans 15 residues. The germline CDR1 and CDR2 sequences are SGHAT and FQNNGV. The V gene lost 5 bases and the J gene lost 4 bases, with 17 bases spanning the gap. In DNA, the CDR3 is TGTGCCAGCAGCGAGGAGGCAGGGAGGGGCTATGGCTACACCTTC. Translated, it gives CASSEEAGRGYGYTF.

The chain uses TRBV6-1 and TRBJ1-1; no clear D. V dropped 4 bases and J dropped 7 bases, with 16 bases sitting between them. This CDR3 region has 14 residues. Germline CDR1 reads MNHNS; CDR2 reads SASEGT. The CDR3 region has the DNA TGTGCCAGCAGTGTAGGGAGTGAGACCCATGAAGCTTTCTTT. Amino acids: CASSVGSETHEAFF.

This clone has only a few counts. The chain carries TRBV9 and TRBJ2-7, with unresolved D. CDR1 and CDR2 from the germline V gene are SGDLS and YYNGEE. V was shortened by 0 bases and J by 3 bases, with 10 bases between the two germline ends. This CDR3 is 14 amino acids long. The CDR3 is CASSVGGRGYEQYF. The CDR3 coding sequence is TGTGCCAGCAGCGTAGGTGGCAGAGGCTACGAGCAGTACTTC.

The chain is built from TRBV10-3 and TRBJ1-1; TRBD1 matches at 8 bases. The CDR3 is 14 amino acids. Losses at the gene ends were 4 bases for V and 4 bases for J; bases not matched to a gene: 5. The germline CDR1 and CDR2 sequences are ENHRY and SYGVKD. The CDR3 loop is CAISVAGGGTEAFF. CDR3 in DNA: TGTGCCATCAGTGTAGCAGGGGGCGGCACTGAAGCTTTCTTT.

The chain couples TRBV5-6 to TRBJ1-2, with D unclear. Germline V gene sequence: CDR1 SGHDT, CDR2 YYEEEE. The CDR3 extends over 18 amino acids. The V and J ends lost 0 bases and 1 base respectively, with 19 bases between them. CDR3 nucleotide sequence: TGTGCCAGCAGCTTGGAGCCCAGGAAGGTTTTAAATAACTATGGCTACACCTTC. It translates to CASSLEPRKVLNNYGYTF.

This clone was counted only a few times. The rearrangement joins TRBV5-4 to TRBJ1-1, with D tentatively TRBD1 (5 bases). The V end was cut by 4 bases, the J end by 1 base, with 17 bases between. The CDR3 runs 16 residues. Looked up from germline, CDR1 is SGHNT and CDR2 is YYREEE (reference sequence). CDR3 coding DNA: TGTGCCAGCAGCCGCATTGGGGCAGGGACGAACACTGAAGCTTTCTTT. This encodes CASSRIGAGTNTEAFF.

By sample share, this clone is medium-sized. V is TRBV7-9 and J is TRBJ1-2; 7 bases are a match to TRBD1. CDR1 is SEHNR, CDR2 FQNEAQ, per germline (reference sequence). This CDR3 region has 14 residues. The trim removed 4 bases at V and 6 bases at J, leaving 8 bases unmatched. Here the CDR3 reads CASSSDRAMDGYTF. CDR3 in DNA: TGTGCCAGCAGCTCCGACAGGGCGATGGATGGCTACACCTTC.

The chain links TRBV29-1 to TRBJ1-2; D may be TRBD1 (6 bases). Trimming pared 4 bases from V and 7 bases from J, leaving 25 bases between. The V gene's germline CDR1 is SQVTM and CDR2 ANQGSEA. The CDR3 runs 16 residues. The DNA of the CDR3 is TGCAGCGTTGTGGGCCAAATCCCTACAGGGCATGGTGGCTACACCTTC. Its translation is CSVVGQIPTGHGGYTF.

As concerns this clone: At one boundary the junction diverges from the germline segment, which might be a read error. The genes are TRBV6-5 and TRBJ2-5; 8 positions match TRBD1. The CDR3 covers 16 residues. In germline, CDR1 is MNHEY, CDR2 SVGAGI. The CDR3 sequence: CASSNSGTGFQETQYF. Written as DNA, the CDR3 is TGTGCCAGCAGTAACTCCGGGACAGGTTTCCAAGAGACCCAGTACTTC.

The rearrangement joins TRBV29-1 to TRBJ2-2, with D perhaps TRBD1 (6 bases). CDR1 and CDR2 from the germline V gene are SQVTM and ANQGSEA. Deletions cut 6 bases from V and 7 bases from J, with 9 bases between. This CDR3 has 11 residues. The CDR3 region is CSVGALGELFF. Written as DNA, the CDR3 is TGCAGCGTGGGGGCGCTCGGGGAGCTGTTTTTT.

This sequence joins TRBV5-1 and TRBJ1-1; D gene unclear. This CDR3 contains 17 residues. Germline CDR1 reads SGHRS; CDR2 reads YFSETQ. Trimming took 0 bases from V and 2 from J, leaving 17 bases between them. CDR3 in amino acids: CASSLVPGPSGNTEAFF. The DNA for the CDR3 is TGCGCCAGCAGCTTGGTCCCGGGCCCCTCGGGCAACACTGAAGCTTTCTTT.

The V call is TRBV5-6, the J call TRBJ2-7; no clear D. This CDR3 contains 14 residues. Trimming took 1 base from V and 5 from J, leaving 13 bases between them. Looked up from germline, CDR1 is SGHDT and CDR2 is YYEEEE. The DNA of the CDR3 is TGTGCCAGCAGCTTGTTGAGAGGATTCAACGAGCAGTACTTC. It encodes CASSLLRGFNEQYF. The full variable domain, with the rest looked up from reference TRBV5-6 and TRBJ2-7, is DAGVTQSPTHLIKTRGQQVTLRCSPKSGHDTVSWYQQALGQGPQFIFQYYEEEERQRGNFPDRFSGHQFPNYSSELNVNALLLGDSALYLCASSLLRGFNEQYFGPGTRLTVT.

This rearrangement joins TRBV14 to TRBJ1-1; possibly TRBD1 for D (6 bases). There are 16 residues in the CDR3. The V and J ends lost 4 bases and 5 bases respectively, with 20 bases between them. CDR1 is SGHDN and CDR2 is FVKESK in the germline V gene. The DNA for the CDR3 is TGTGCCAGCAGCCTACTGGGTGCAGGGGAGAAAACTGAAGCTTTCTTT. It translates to CASSLLGAGEKTEAFF.

Only one count was recorded for this clone. The chain joins TRBV7-9 to TRBJ2-5; 9 bases line up with TRBD2. The CDR3 has 14 residues. In germline, CDR1 is SEHNR, CDR2 FQNEAQ (reference sequence). V lost 1 base and J lost 3; bases outside the gene matches: 0. The CDR3 DNA is TGTGCCAGCAGCTTAGGACTAGCGGAAGAGACCCAGTACTTC. It specifies CASSLGLAEETQYF.

The genes are TRBV28 and TRBJ1-4; D not resolved. The V end lost 10 bases, the J end lost 6 bases, and 12 bases lay between the germline ends. Germline V gene data show CDR1 as MDHEN and CDR2 as SYDVKM. This CDR3 contains 12 residues. For the CDR3, the DNA is TGTGCCACCTCGGGGATTTATGAAAAACTGTTTTTT. Translated: CATSGIYEKLFF. The complete variable domain, with remaining parts taken from reference TRBV28 and TRBJ1-4, reads DVKVTQSSRYLVKRTGEKVFLECVQDMDHENMFWYRQDPGLGLRLIYFSYDVKMKEKGDIPEGYSVSREKKERFSLILESASTNQTSMYLCATSGIYEKLFFGSGTQLSVL.

This clone was seen a single time. The chain employs TRBV11-2 and TRBJ1-5; maybe TRBD1 (5 bases). CDR1 SGHAT and CDR2 FQNNGV come from the germline V gene. The CDR3 contains 13 residues. The V gene lost 1 base and the J gene lost 7 bases, with 8 bases spanning the gap. Written as DNA, the CDR3 is TGTGCCAGCAGCTTAGGGGGGGGACAGCCCCAGCATTTT. As protein: CASSLGGGQPQHF.

V gene TRBV18 combines with J gene TRBJ2-3; D gene uncertain. Between the trimmed V and J ends, which lost 8 bases and 0 bases, there was a span of 9 bases. The CDR3 covers 13 residues. Germline V gives CDR1 KGHSH, CDR2 LQKENI. CDR3: CASQGGSTDTQYF. CDR3 DNA sequence: TGTGCCAGCCAAGGTGGGAGCACAGATACGCAGTATTTT.

This clone was seen just once. The V gene is TRBV28, the J gene TRBJ1-2; D is uncertain. With 4 bases removed from V and 6 bases from J, the gap between germline ends came to 9 bases. The CDR3 is made up of 12 amino acids. The germline CDR1 and CDR2 sequences are MDHEN and SYDVKM. CDR3 sequence reads: CASSSVVHGYTF. The CDR3 DNA reads as TGTGCCAGCAGTTCAGTCGTCCATGGCTACACCTTC.

The rearrangement uses TRBV7-2 and TRBJ2-1; D possibly corresponds to TRBD2 (7 bases). Germline V gene sequence: CDR1 SGHTA, CDR2 FQGNSA. V lost 3 bases and J lost 8, with 20 bases in between. There are 16 residues in the CDR3. CDR3 region: CASSFRGGAGKDEQFF. DNA of the CDR3: TGTGCCAGCAGCTTCCGTGGGGGGGCAGGGAAAGATGAGCAGTTCTTC.

The V and J genes are TRBV5-6 and TRBJ2-3, with TRBD1 identical over 8 bases. There are 16 residues in the CDR3. Germline CDR1 reads SGHDT; CDR2 reads YYEEEE. J was trimmed by 2 bases and V by 3 bases; bases with no gene match: 8. In DNA form, the CDR3 reads TGTGCCAGCAGCTCCGTCCTGACAGGGGACACAGATACGCAGTATTTT. This encodes CASSSVLTGDTDTQYF.

This clone has just a few counts. The genes are TRBV5-4 and TRBJ1-3; 7 nucleotides align to TRBD1. CDR3 size: 13 residues. Per germline, CDR1 SGHNT and CDR2 YYREEE (reference sequence). V was pared by 3 bases and J by 4 bases, with 1 base of the junction left unmatched. The CDR3 reads CASSSDRGNTIYF. CDR3 nucleotide sequence: TGTGCCAGCAGCTCGGACAGGGGAAACACCATATATTTT. The whole variable domain, filled in from reference TRBV5-4 and TRBJ1-3, reads ETGVTQSPTHLIKTRGQQVTLRCSSQSGHNTVSWYQQALGQGPQFIFQYYREEENGRGNFPPRFSGLQFPNYSSELNVNALELDDSALYLCASSSDRGNTIYFGEGSWLTVV.

This clone has only a few counts. The rearrangement links TRBV28 to TRBJ2-5, with TRBD1 matching 10 bases. CDR3 length: 16 residues. The V gene end was trimmed by 1 base and the J gene end by 1 base; junction bases not matched to a gene: 3. CDR1 is MDHEN, CDR2 SYDVKM, per germline. This CDR3 is CASSLLGQGTQETQYF. CDR3 nucleotide sequence: TGTGCCAGCAGTTTATTGGGACAGGGGACCCAAGAGACCCAGTACTTC.

J is TRBJ2-2 and V is TRBV29-1, with a weak D call TRBD2 (6 bases). With 3 bases removed from V and 4 bases from J, the gap between germline ends came to 9 bases. The CDR3 extends over 13 amino acids. CDR1 and CDR2 from the germline V gene are SQVTM and ANQGSEA. The CDR3 loop is CSVDWGGTGELFF. The DNA of the CDR3 is TGCAGCGTTGACTGGGGAGGCACCGGGGAGCTGTTTTTT.

V and J are TRBV7-5 and TRBJ1-5; the table names TRBD1, a call not compared with the DNA. TRBV7-5 corresponds to a pseudogene. This CDR3 is built from 17 residues. This chain's CDR3 is CVRSSQQPPGRNQPQHF. CDR3 sequence (DNA): TGTGTCAGAAGCTCGCAACAGCCACCCGGCCGGAATCAGCCCCAGCATTTT.

This clone was recorded a few times. The chain uses TRBV5-6 and TRBJ2-2; D is unclear. Germline V CDR1 and CDR2: SGHDT, YYEEEE. V was trimmed by 4 bases and J by 0 bases, leaving 7 bases between them. CDR3 length: 14 amino acids. CDR3 nucleotide sequence: TGTGCCAGCAGCCTGTCTCCGAACACCGGGGAGCTGTTTTTT. This gives the protein CASSLSPNTGELFF. Complete variable domain (other parts from reference TRBV5-6 and TRBJ2-2): DAGVTQSPTHLIKTRGQQVTLRCSPKSGHDTVSWYQQALGQGPQFIFQYYEEEERQRGNFPDRFSGHQFPNYSSELNVNALLLGDSALYLCASSLSPNTGELFFGEGSRLTVL.

The rearrangement uses TRBV4-1 and TRBJ2-3, with 13 bases aligning to TRBD2. The length of the CDR3 is 19 residues. Losses at the gene ends were 5 bases for V and 2 bases for J; bases not matched to a gene: 13. Germline CDR1 reads MGHRA; CDR2 reads YSYEKL. The CDR3 protein is CASSGPTLGLAGFTDTQYF. DNA for the CDR3: TGCGCCAGCAGCGGCCCCACGCTGGGACTAGCGGGGTTCACAGATACGCAGTATTTT.

This chain joins TRBV27 and TRBJ1-2; 8 nucleotides align to TRBD1. Unmatched junction bases numbered 9, after V lost 6 bases and J lost 3 bases. The CDR3 is 15 residues long. CDR1 and CDR2 (germline): MNHEY, SMNVEV (reference sequence). The CDR3 DNA reads as TGTGCCAGCAGCAGACAGGGGCCGGGGGACTATGGCTACACCTTC. Its protein product is CASSRQGPGDYGYTF.

A note on this clone: Different DNA sequences within this sample yield the same CDR3. The chain employs TRBV6-1 and TRBJ2-1; a weak D match, TRBD1 (5 bases). Deletions cut 6 bases from V and 3 bases from J, with 9 bases between. This CDR3 comprises 13 residues. The germline V gene has CDR1 MNHNS and CDR2 SASEGT. The CDR3 sequence: CASSQGIYNEQFF. The CDR3 region has the DNA TGTGCCAGCAGCCAGGGAATCTACAATGAGCAGTTCTTC.